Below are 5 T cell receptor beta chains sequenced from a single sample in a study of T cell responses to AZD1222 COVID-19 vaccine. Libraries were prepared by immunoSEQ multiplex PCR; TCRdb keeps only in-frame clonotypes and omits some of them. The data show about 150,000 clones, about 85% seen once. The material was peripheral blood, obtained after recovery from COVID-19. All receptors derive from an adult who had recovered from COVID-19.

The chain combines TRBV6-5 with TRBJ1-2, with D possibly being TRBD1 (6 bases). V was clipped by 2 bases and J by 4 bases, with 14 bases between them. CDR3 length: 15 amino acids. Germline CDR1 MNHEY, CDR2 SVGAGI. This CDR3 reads CASSYLPGQFYGYTF. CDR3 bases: TGTGCCAGCAGTTACCTCCCCGGACAGTTCTATGGCTACACCTTC.

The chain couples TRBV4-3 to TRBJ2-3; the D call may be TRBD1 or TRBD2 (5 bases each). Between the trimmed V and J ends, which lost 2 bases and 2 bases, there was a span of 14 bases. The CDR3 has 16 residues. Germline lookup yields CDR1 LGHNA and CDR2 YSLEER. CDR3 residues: CASSQLSTGTTDTQYF. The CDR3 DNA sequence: TGCGCCAGCAGCCAACTAAGTACGGGGACCACAGATACGCAGTATTTT.

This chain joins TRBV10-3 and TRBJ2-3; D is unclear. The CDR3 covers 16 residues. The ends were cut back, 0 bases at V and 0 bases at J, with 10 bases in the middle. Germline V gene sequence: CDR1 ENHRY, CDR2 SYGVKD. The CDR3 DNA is TGTGCCATCAGTGAGTCGGCCCCGGCTAGCACAGATACGCAGTATTTT. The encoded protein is CAISESAPASTDTQYF.

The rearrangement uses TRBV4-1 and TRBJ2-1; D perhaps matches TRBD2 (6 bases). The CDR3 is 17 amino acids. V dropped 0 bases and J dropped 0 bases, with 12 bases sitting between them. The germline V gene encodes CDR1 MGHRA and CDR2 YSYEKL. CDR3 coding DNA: TGCGCCAGCAGCCAAGATTTGCGGGGCTACTCCTACAATGAGCAGTTCTTC. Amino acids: CASSQDLRGYSYNEQFF.

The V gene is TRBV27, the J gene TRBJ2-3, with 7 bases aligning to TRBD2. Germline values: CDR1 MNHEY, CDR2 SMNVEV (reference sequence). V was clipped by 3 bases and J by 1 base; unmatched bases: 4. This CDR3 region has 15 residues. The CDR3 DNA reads TGTGCCAGCAGTTTTGTAGCGGGTCGCACAGATACGCAGTATTTT. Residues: CASSFVAGRTDTQYF.